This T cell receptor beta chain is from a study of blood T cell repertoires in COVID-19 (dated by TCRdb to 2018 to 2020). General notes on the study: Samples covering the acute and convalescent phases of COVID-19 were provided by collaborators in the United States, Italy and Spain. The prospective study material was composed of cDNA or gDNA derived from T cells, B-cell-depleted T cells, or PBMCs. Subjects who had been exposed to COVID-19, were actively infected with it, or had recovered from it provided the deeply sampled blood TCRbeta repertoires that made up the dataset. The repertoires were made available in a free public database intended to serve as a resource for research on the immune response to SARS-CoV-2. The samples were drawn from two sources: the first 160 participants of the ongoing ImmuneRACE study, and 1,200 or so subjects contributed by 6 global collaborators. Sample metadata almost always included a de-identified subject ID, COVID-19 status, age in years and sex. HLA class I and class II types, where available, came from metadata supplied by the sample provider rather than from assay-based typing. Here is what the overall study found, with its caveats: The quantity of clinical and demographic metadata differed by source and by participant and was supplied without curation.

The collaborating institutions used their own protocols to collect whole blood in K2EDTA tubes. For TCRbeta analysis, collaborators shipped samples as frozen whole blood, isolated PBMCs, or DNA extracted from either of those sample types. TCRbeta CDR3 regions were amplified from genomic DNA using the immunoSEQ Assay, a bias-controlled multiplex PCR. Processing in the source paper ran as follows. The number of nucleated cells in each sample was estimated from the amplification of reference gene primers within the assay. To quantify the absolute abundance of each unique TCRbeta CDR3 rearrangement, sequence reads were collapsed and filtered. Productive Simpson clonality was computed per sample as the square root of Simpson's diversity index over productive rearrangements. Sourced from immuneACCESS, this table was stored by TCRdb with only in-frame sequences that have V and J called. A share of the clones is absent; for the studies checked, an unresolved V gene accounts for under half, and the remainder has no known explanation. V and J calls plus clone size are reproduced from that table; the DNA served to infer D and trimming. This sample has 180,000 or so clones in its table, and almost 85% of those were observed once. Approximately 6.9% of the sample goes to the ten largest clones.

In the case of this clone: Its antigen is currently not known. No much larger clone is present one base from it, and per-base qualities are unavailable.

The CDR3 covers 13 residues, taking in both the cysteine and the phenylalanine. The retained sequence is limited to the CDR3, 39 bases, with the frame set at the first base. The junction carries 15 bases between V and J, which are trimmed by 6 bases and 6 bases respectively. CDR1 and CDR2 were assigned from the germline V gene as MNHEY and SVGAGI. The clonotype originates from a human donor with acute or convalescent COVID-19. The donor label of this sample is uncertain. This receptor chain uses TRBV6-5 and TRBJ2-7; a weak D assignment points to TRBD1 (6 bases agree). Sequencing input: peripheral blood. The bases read TGTGCCAGCAGGAAATTACAGGGTTCCGAGCAGTACTTC. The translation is CASRKLQGSEQYF.